Included here is one T cell receptor beta chain sequence, with context. In the authors' methods: Amplified reference gene primers provided the basis for estimating nucleated cell counts. This table comes from immunoSEQ multiplex PCR, and its TCRdb copy is limited to in-frame clones, with some not included. V and J calls and clone size are given by that table; D and trimming were obtained from the DNA. Seen here are a few hundred thousand clones, over 85% observed once, and the top ten hold over 9%. This record belongs to a study of blood T cell repertoires in COVID-19. In the study overall: Samples taken during acute and convalescent COVID-19 were collected in the United States, Italy and Spain. PBMCs, B-cell-depleted T cells, or T cells were the source of the cDNA or gDNA that made up the material.

The germline V and J ends were trimmed by 5 bases and 4 bases, with 12 bases remaining between them. Germline CDR1 reads GTSNPN; CDR2 reads SVGIG (reference sequence). The CDR3 consists of 13 residues. Participants, about 18 to 89 years old, spanned about 26 US areas. This receptor was taken from a woman in her 30s who had recovered from COVID-19. Sample: PBMCs or T cells enriched from blood (not recorded which). The chain couples TRBV30 to TRBJ1-3; D might be TRBD1 (5 bases). The CDR3 DNA follows: TGTGCCTGGGTACAGGAGTGGGGAAACACCATATATTTT. Its protein is CAWVQEWGNTIYF. The entire variable domain, with the rest obtained from reference TRBV30 and TRBJ1-3, is as follows: SQTIHQWPATLVQPVGSPLSLECTVEGTSNPNLYWYRQAAGRGLQLLFYSVGIGQISSEVPQNLSASRPQDRQFILSSKKLLLSDSGFYLCAWVQEWGNTIYFGEGSWLTVV.